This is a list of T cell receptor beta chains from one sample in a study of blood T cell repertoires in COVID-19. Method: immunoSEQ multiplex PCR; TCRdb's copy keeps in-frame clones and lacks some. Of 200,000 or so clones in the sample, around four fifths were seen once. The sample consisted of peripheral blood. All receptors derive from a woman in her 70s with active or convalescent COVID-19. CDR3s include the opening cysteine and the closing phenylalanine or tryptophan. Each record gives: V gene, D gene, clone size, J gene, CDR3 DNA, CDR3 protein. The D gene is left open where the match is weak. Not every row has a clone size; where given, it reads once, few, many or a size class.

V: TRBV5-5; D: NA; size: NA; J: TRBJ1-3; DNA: TGTGCCAGCAGCTTGGGGGCAGGTGGAAACACCATATATTTT; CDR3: CASSLGAGGNTIYF
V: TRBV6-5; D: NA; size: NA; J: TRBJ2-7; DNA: TGTGCCAGCGCACTAGCCTCTAACCCGGACTACGAGCAGTACTTC; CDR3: CASALASNPDYEQYF
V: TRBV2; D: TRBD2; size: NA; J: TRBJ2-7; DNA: TGTGCCAGCAAGGTAGACGGGACTAGATCCTACGAGCAGTACTTC; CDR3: CASKVDGTRSYEQYF
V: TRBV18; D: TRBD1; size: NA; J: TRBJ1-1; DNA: TGTGCCAGCTCACTCAGACAGGGTGGCACTGAAGCTTTCTTT; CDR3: CASSLRQGGTEAFF
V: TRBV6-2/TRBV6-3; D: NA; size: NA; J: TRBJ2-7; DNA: TGTGCCAGCAGTTACCGGGTAGCGGAGCAGTACTTC; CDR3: CASSYRVAEQYF
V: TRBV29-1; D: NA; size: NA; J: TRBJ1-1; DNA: TGCAGCGTTATCGAGTTGGCGGGCAACACTGAAGCTTTCTTT; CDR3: CSVIELAGNTEAFF
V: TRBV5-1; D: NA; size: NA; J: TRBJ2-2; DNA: TGCGCCAGCAGCCAACAGCAGAACACCGGGGAGCTGTTTTTT; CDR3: CASSQQQNTGELFF
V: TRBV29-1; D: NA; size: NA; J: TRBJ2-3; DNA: TGCAGCGTTGTTGGTCTAGTCGGTTTCCCCACAGATACGCAGTATTTT; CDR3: CSVVGLVGFPTDTQYF
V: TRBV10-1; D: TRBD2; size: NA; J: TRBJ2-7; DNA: TGCGCCAGCAGTGAGCCCCCGGGGGGGGGCGTAAAGTCCTACGAGCAGTACTTC; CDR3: CASSEPPGGGVKSYEQYF
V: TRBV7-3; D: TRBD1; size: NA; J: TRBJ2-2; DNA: TGTGCCAGCAGGTTACAGGGGGCCACCGGGGAGCTGTTTTTT; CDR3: CASRLQGATGELFF
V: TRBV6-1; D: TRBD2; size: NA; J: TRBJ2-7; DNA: TGTGCCAGCAGTGTACAGGCCCCCGGGGGACTAGCGGGAGAATACTACGAGCAGTACTTC; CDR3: CASSVQAPGGLAGEYYEQYF
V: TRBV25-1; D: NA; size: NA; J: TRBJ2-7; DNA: TGTGCCAGCAGCCCCTTTACTATGTCCGAGCAGTACTTC; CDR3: CASSPFTMSEQYF
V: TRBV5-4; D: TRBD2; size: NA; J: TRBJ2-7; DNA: TGTGCCAGCAGCCCCACTAGCGGGAGGTCCCGCTCCTACGAGCAGTACTTC; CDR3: CASSPTSGRSRSYEQYF
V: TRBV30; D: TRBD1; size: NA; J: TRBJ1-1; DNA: TGTGCCTGGACTTTCCGGGACAGAAACACTGAAGCTTTCTTT; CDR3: CAWTFRDRNTEAFF
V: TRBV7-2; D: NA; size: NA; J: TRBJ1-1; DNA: TGTGCCAGCAGCCCCCGAGCGGGCAAGGGCACTGAAGCTTTCTTT; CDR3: CASSPRAGKGTEAFF
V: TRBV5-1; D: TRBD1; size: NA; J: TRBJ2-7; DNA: TGCGCCAGCAGCTTGGTTGGGACAGGTCCTAACGAGCAGTACTTC; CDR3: CASSLVGTGPNEQYF
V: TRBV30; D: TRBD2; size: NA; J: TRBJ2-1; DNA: TGTGCCTGGAGTTTGGGGACTAGCGGGAGATTCAATGAGCAGTTCTTC; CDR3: CAWSLGTSGRFNEQFF
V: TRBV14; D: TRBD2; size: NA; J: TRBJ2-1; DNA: TGTGCCAGCAGCCGCCAGCGAGGGGCGGGAGAGGGCGTCTATGAGCAGTTCTTC; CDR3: CASSRQRGAGEGVYEQFF
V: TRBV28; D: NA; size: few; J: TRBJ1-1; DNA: TGTGCCAGCAGTCGAAACCCGACAGTGAACACTGAAGCTTTCTTT; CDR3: CASSRNPTVNTEAFF
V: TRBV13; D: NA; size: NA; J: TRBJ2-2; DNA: TGTGCCAGCAGCTACGGAGGGCCTTTTGAGCGTTACACCGGGGAGCTGTTTTTT; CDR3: CASSYGGPFERYTGELFF
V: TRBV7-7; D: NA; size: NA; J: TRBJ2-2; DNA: TGTGCCAGCAGCTTGGCGGGCGGAGGGGTCACCGGGGAGCTGTTTTTT; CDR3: CASSLAGGGVTGELFF